Described below is a single T cell receptor (beta chain) sequence and its context. Its antigen is unknown. The data are from a study of cytomegalovirus exposure and HLA in healthy donors. Across the study: In a later analysis, the 90 to 150 validation repertoires were reported to have used the same platform as the 650 to 800 first-cohort repertoires.

Profiling relied on immunoSEQ multiplex PCR, and the TCRdb table lists in-frame clones only, not all of them. The table has about 160,000 clones, 85% to 90% seen once. CDR1 MNHNS and CDR2 SASEGT come from the germline V gene. The CDR3 contains 16 residues. V shed 3 bases, J shed 4 bases, and the junction held 9 bases outside the gene matches. Findings of the study overall: CMV antigen specificity of three CMV-associated chains was confirmed in vitro. The investigators catalogued 164 TCR beta chains as cytomegalovirus-associated.

The gene calls are TRBV6-1 and TRBJ1-2; 9 bases match TRBD1. The clonotype originates from a man aged 18 to 30 in good health and CMV-seronegative. The sequenced material came from PBMCs. CDR3 nucleotides: TGTGCCAGCAGTGAGACGGGACAGGGCCTGTTCTATGGCTACACCTTC. Amino acid sequence: CASSETGQGLFYGYTF.